The clone carrying this T cell receptor (beta chain) has at least ten counts. Germline V gives CDR1 MDHEN, CDR2 SYDVKM. The ends were cut back, 5 bases at V and 0 bases at J, with 11 bases in the middle. The CDR3 is made up of 16 amino acids. This sample stems from a study of T-cell reconstitution after alpha-beta-depleted transplantation in children. The TCRbeta library was prepared with unique molecular identifiers. TCRdb independently ran MiXCR on the PCR reads; one entry per CDR3 protein. The table shows about 640,000 distinct CDR3 sequences, with roughly 17% occurring only once. This clonotype was obtained from a human donor who donated a stem cell graft to a child with acute myeloid leukemia. The chain joins TRBV28 to TRBJ1-6; D is unclear. Sequencing used PBMCs from the stem cell graft donor, obtained from the stem cell graft. The CDR3 sequence: CASSPKTFSYNSPLHF. Written as DNA, the CDR3 is TGTGCCAGCAGTCCAAAGACATTCTCCTATAATTCACCCCTCCACTTT.